This T cell receptor (beta chain) was sequenced for a study of technical replicates of blood from several donors. The table came from immunoSEQ multiplex PCR; TCRdb's copy has only in-frame clones and leaves some out. Of tens of thousands of clones in the sample, 85% to 95% were seen once. This clone was seen once. The sequence was collected from a human donor in good health. Some clones in this sample may be carry-over from other donors' samples. The source material was PBMCs.

The chain's CDR3 is CASRERGGNTEAFF. CDR3 coding DNA: TGTGCCAGCAGGGAAAGGGGGGGGAACACTGAAGCTTTCTTT. This chain links TRBV6-5 with TRBJ1-1, with D maybe TRBD1 (6 bases). The V gene's germline CDR1 is MNHEY and CDR2 SVGAGI. The germline V and J ends were trimmed by 6 bases and 1 base, with 12 bases remaining between them. The CDR3 length is 14 residues.